This T cell receptor (beta chain) was profiled in a study of regulatory and conventional T cells in RAG deficiency. Sequencing used immunoSEQ multiplex PCR; TCRdb keeps in-frame clones, though not all of them. The top ten clones hold under 0.45% of a sample with approximately 30,000 clones, around 96% of them seen once. Genomic DNA came from blood conventional CD4+ T cells gated CD25-low CD127-high. The sample was also linked to a second study, of regulatory T cells. From that report: Primers: 52 TRBV forward and 13 TRBJ reverse.

Sequencing input: CD25- CD4+ T cells sorted from blood. The receptor's source is a human donor in good health.

The CDR3 sequence is CASAPELLSPAEKFF. The CDR3 DNA is TGCGCCAGCGCACCCGAACTCCTTAGCCCAGCGGAGAAGTTCTTC. The chain recombines TRBV10-2 with TRBJ2-1; possibly TRBD2 for D (5 bases). The CDR3 spans 15 residues. CDR1 is WSHSY and CDR2 is SAAADI in the germline V gene. V was trimmed by 8 bases and J by 14 bases, leaving 28 bases between them.